This TCR beta chain was sequenced in a study of cytomegalovirus exposure and HLA in healthy donors. Study-wide results and limits: Segments of the TCR beta V type were, in most cases, productive about 90% or about 30% of the time in an earlier analysis. Reports state that TCR beta sequences accurately predicted most subjects' HLA-A and HLA-B alleles.

Vbeta (60) and Jbeta (13) primers were used in the PCR. The data were produced by immunoSEQ multiplex PCR, yet TCRdb's version contains in-frame clones alone and is incomplete. The sample records around 90,000 clones, 75% to 85% being singletons. As to this clone: Its antigen is still unknown.

Germline loops: CDR1 SGHVS, CDR2 FQNEAQ. V was clipped by 3 bases and J by 7 bases; unmatched bases: 18. The CDR3 sequence is 18 residues long. What was sequenced was PBMCs. V and J are TRBV7-8 and TRBJ1-5; 7 bases map to TRBD1. This receptor was obtained from a male donor in good health and CMV-seropositive. For the CDR3, the DNA is TGTGCCAGCAGCTTCCAATCCCCGGGACAGAGCTTTGGACAGCCCCAGCATTTT. Encoded protein: CASSFQSPGQSFGQPQHF. The full variable domain, rest sourced from reference TRBV7-8 and TRBJ1-5, is GAGVSQSPRYKVAKRGQDVALRCDPISGHVSLFWYQQALGQGPEFLTYFQNEAQLDKSGLPSDRFFAERPEGSVSTLKIQRTQQEDSAVYLCASSFQSPGQSFGQPQHFGDGTRLSIL.